This T cell receptor (beta chain) came from a study of cytotoxic CD8 clonotypes in ibrutinib-treated CLL. Study background: Included were 11 relapsed/refractory and approximately 15 treatment-naive patients, of whom some 18 were IGHV unmutated. Partial response was seen in roughly 24 patients and complete response in 2; after median roughly 6 years, approximately 14 stayed remitted, approximately twelve progressed.

Points from the study as a whole: Baseline levels were approached again at progression, after clonality had risen at ibrutinib response.

With regard to this clone: Its antigen remains unknown.

TCRdb keeps only in-frame clones here, not all; method: immunoSEQ multiplex PCR. Of some 200,000 clones in the sample, over 60% were seen once. Libraries of TCR beta were made from approximately 2 micrograms of genomic DNA that came from cryopreserved PBMCs. The TCR comes from a human donor with chronic lymphocytic leukemia. Sequenced here: PBMCs, sampled after 24 months of ibrutinib treatment.

CDR3 residues: CASSLTVNTEAFF. As DNA, the CDR3 is TGCGCCAGCAGCTTGACAGTGAACACTGAAGCTTTCTTT. The V call is TRBV5-1, the J call TRBJ1-1, with D hard to call. Between the trimmed V and J ends, which lost 1 base and 0 bases, there was a span of 4 bases. The CDR3 has 13 residues. Germline assignment: CDR1 SGHRS and CDR2 YFSETQ.